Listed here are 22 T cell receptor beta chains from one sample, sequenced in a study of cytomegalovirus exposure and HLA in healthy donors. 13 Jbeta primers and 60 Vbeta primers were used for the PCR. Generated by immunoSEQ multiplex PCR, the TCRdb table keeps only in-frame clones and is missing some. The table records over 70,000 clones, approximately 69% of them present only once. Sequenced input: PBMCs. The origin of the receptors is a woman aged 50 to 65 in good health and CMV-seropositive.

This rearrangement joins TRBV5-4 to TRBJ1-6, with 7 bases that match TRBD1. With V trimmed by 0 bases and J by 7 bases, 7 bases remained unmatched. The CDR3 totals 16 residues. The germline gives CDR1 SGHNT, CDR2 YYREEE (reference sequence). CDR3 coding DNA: TGTGCCAGCAGCTTGGAAAGGGGGCTGGTGAATTCACCCCTCCACTTT. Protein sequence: CASSLERGLVNSPLHF.

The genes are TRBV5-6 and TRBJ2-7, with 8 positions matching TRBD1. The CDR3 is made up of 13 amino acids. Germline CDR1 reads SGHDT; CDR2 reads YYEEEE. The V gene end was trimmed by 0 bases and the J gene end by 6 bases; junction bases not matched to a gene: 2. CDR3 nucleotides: TGTGCCAGCAGCTTGGGGACAGGGCCCGAGCAGTACTTC. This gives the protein CASSLGTGPEQYF.

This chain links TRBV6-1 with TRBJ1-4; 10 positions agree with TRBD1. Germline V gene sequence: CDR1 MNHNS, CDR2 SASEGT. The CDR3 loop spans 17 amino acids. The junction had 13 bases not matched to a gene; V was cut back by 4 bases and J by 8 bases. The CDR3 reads CASSGWGSGTGEEKLFF. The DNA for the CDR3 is TGTGCCAGCAGTGGCTGGGGGTCCGGGACAGGGGAGGAAAAACTGTTTTTT.

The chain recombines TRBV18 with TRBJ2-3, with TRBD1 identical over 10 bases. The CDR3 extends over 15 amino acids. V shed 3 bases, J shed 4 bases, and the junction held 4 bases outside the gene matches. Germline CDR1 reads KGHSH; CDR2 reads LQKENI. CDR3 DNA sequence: TGTGCCAGCTCACCGGGACAGGGGTTACCAGATACGCAGTATTTT. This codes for CASSPGQGLPDTQYF. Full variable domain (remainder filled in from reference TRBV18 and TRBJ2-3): NAGVMQNPRHLVRRRGQEARLRCSPMKGHSHVYWYRQLPEEGLKFMVYLQKENIIDESGMPKERFSAEFPKEGPSILRIQQVVRGDSAAYFCASSPGQGLPDTQYFGPGTRLTVL.

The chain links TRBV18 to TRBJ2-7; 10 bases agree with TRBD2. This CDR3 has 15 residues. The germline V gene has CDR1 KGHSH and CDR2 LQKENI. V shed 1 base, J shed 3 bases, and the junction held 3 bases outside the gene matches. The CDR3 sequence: CASSPQRGGNYEQYF. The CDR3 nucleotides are TGTGCCAGCTCACCACAGCGGGGGGGGAACTACGAGCAGTACTTC.

CDR3 DNA: TGCGCCAGCAGCTTGGCCGACAGGGGGCAGACTAATGAAAAACTGTTTTTT. Translated, it gives CASSLADRGQTNEKLFF. The J gene is TRBJ1-4, the V gene TRBV5-1; 10 nucleotides align to TRBD1. Losses at the gene ends were 0 bases for V and 2 bases for J; bases not matched to a gene: 4. Germline-derived CDR1 and CDR2 are SGHRS and YFSETQ. The CDR3 covers 17 residues. Full variable domain (remainder filled in from reference TRBV5-1 and TRBJ1-4): KAGVTQTPRYLIKTRGQQVTLSCSPISGHRSVSWYQQTPGQGLQFLFEYFSETQRNKGNFPGRFSGRQFSNSRSEMNVSTLELGDSALYLCASSLADRGQTNEKLFFGSGTQLSVL.

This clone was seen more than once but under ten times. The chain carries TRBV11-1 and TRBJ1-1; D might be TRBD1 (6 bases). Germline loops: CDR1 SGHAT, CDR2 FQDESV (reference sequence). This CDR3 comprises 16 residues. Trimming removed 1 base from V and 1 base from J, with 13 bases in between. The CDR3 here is CASSLDGARGNTEAFF. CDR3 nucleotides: TGTGCCAGCAGCTTAGACGGGGCCAGGGGGAACACTGAAGCTTTCTTT. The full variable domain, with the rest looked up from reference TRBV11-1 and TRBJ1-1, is EAEVAQSPRYKITEKSQAVAFWCDPISGHATLYWYRQILGQGPELLVQFQDESVVDDSQLPKDRFSAERLKGVDSTLKIQPAELGDSAMYLCASSLDGARGNTEAFFGQGTRLTVV.

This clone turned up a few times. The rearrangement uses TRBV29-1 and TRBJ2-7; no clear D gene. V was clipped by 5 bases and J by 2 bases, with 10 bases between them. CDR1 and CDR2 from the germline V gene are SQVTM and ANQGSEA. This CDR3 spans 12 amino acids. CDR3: CSVRRDTYEQYF. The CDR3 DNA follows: TGCAGCGTTCGTAGAGACACCTACGAGCAGTACTTC.

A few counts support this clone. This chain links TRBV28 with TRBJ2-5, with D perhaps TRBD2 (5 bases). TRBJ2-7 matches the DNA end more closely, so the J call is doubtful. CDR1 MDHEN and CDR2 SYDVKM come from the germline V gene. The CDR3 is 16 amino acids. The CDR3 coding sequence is TGTGCCAGCAGTTCCCCCCGGGAAGATAGTTTCCACGAGCAGTACTTC. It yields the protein CASSSPREDSFHEQYF.

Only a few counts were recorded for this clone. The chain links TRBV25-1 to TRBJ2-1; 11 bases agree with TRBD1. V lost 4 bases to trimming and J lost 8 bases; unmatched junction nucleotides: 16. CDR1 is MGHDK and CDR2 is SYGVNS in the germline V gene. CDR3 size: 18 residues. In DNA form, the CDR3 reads TGTGCCAGCAGTGTCGGGACAGGGGGTTTGAAGGGGATTGATGAGCAGTTCTTC. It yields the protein CASSVGTGGLKGIDEQFF. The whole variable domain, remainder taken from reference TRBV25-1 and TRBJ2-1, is EADIYQTPRYLVIGTGKKITLECSQTMGHDKMYWYQQDPGMELHLIHYSYGVNSTEKGDLSSESTVSRIRTEHFPLTLESARPSHTSQYLCASSVGTGGLKGIDEQFFGPGTRLTVL.

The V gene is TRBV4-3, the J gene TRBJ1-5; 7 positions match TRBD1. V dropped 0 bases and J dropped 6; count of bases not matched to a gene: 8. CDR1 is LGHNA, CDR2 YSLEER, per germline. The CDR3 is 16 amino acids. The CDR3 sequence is CASSQDLVTGFQPQHF. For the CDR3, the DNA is TGCGCCAGCAGCCAAGATCTCGTGACAGGGTTTCAGCCCCAGCATTTT.

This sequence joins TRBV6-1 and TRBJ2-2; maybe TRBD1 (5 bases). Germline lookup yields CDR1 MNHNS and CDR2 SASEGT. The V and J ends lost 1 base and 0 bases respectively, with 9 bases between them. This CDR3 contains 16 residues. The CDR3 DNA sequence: TGTGCCAGCAGTGAAGTGGGCAGGGCGAACACCGGGGAGCTGTTTTTT. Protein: CASSEVGRANTGELFF.

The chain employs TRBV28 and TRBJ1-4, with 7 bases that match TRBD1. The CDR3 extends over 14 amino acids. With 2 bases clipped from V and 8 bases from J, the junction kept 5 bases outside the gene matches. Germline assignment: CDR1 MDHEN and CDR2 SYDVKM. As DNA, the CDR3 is TGTGCCAGCAGTTTAGTAGGGGGCGAGGAAAAACTGTTTTTT. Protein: CASSLVGGEEKLFF.

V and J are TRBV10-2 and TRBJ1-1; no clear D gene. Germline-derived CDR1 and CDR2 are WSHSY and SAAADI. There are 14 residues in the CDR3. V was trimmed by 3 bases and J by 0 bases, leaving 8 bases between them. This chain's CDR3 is CASSDPNMNTEAFF. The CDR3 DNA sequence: TGCGCCAGCAGTGATCCGAACATGAACACTGAAGCTTTCTTT.

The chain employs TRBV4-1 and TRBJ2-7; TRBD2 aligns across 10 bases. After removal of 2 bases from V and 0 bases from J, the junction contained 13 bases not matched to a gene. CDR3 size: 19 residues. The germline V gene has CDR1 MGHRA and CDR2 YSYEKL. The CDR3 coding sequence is TGCGCCAGCAGCCAAAAAATAATGGAGAGCGGGGGGGGCTCCTACGAGCAGTACTTC. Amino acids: CASSQKIMESGGGSYEQYF.

CDR3 nucleotide sequence: TGTGCCAGCAGCGTGGGACAGGGGAAACATGAAGCTTTCTTT. Amino acid sequence: CASSVGQGKHEAFF. The chain joins TRBV13 to TRBJ1-1; TRBD1 matches at 10 bases. The J segment lost 7 bases and the V segment lost 5 bases, leaving 7 bases of the junction unmatched. The length of the CDR3 is 14 residues. CDR1 and CDR2 (germline): PRHDT, FYEKMQ (reference sequence).

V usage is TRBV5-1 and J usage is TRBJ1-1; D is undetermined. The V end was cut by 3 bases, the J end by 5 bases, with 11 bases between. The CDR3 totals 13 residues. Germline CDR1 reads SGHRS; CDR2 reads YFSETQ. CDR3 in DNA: TGCGCCAGCAGCTCCGAGGGTTTGACTGAAGCTTTCTTT. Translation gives CASSSEGLTEAFF.

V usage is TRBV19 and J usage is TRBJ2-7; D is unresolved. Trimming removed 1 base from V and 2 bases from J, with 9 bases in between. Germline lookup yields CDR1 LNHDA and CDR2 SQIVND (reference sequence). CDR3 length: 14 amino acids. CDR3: CASSIAARTYEQYF. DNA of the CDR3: TGTGCCAGTAGTATAGCTGCGAGAACCTACGAGCAGTACTTC.

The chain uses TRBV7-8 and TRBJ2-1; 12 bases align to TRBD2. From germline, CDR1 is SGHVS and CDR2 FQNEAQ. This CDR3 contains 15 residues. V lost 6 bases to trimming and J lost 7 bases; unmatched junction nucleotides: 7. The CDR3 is CASRRGTSGRNEQFF. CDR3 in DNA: TGTGCCAGCAGAAGAGGGACTAGCGGGCGTAATGAGCAGTTCTTC.

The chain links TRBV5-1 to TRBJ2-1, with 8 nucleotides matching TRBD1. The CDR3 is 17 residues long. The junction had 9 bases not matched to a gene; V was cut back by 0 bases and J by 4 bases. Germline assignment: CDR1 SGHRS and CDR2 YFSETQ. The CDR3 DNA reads TGCGCCAGCAGCTTGGGGACAGGGCAGGGGCCATACAATGAGCAGTTCTTC. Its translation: CASSLGTGQGPYNEQFF.

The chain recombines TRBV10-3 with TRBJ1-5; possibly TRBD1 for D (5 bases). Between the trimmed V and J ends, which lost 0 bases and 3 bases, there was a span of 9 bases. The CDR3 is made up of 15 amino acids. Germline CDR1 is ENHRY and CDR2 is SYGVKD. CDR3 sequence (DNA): TGTGCCATCAGTGAGTCGCAGGGAAACAATCAGCCCCAGCATTTT. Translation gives CAISESQGNNQPQHF.

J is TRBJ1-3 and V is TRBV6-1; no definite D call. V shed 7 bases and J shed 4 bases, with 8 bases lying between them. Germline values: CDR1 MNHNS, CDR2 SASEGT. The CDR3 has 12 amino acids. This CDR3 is CASISTGNTIYF. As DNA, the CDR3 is TGTGCCAGCATTTCTACCGGAAACACCATATATTTT.